This TCR beta chain was identified in a study of identical twins. Whole-study findings and limits: Compared with models, monozygotic twins showed more out-of-frame TCR alpha sharing. Abundant beta clonotypes from cord blood had fewer insertions, unlike memory repertoires, which showed none.

Regarding this clonotype: Antigen: not known.

The CDR3 contains 16 residues. Germline V gene data show CDR1 as KGHDR and CDR2 as SFDVKD. V was clipped by 5 bases and J by 0 bases; unmatched bases: 7. A universal primer site came from template switching; cDNA carried unique molecular identifiers. TCRdb passed the 5' RACE reads through MiXCR, listing each CDR3 protein once. Of 300,000 to 400,000 distinct CDR3 sequences in the sample, around an eighth were seen once. The same data also contributed to another study, on yellow fever vaccine responses in identical twins. That work adds: Twins' vaccine T cell responses reportedly seemed partly convergent and partly personalized.

Specimen: CD8+ T cells sorted from blood. The rearrangement joins TRBV24-1 to TRBJ2-3; 7 nucleotides line up with TRBD2. The TCR originated in a woman in her late teens or twenties in good health. CDR3 protein: CATSVALAASTDTQYF. CDR3 DNA sequence: TGTGCCACCAGTGTTGCTCTAGCGGCAAGCACAGATACGCAGTATTTT.